The 4 T cell receptor beta chains below come from one sample, sequenced in a study of cytomegalovirus exposure and HLA in healthy donors. PCR was performed using 60 Vbeta and 13 Jbeta primers. The table came from immunoSEQ multiplex PCR; TCRdb's copy has only in-frame clones and leaves some out. This sample has over 150,000 clones, with about four fifths found just once. The sample comprised PBMCs. The receptors here all came from a man in his late teens or twenties in good health and CMV-seronegative.

V gene TRBV6-1 combines with J gene TRBJ1-1; D unclear. There are 14 residues in the CDR3. The germline V gene has CDR1 MNHNS and CDR2 SASEGT. V lost 6 bases and J lost 4, with 15 bases in between. The CDR3 DNA sequence: TGTGCCAGCAGAGACTATACAGCGCTCACTGAAGCTTTCTTT. This sequence encodes CASRDYTALTEAFF.

The chain couples TRBV10-3 to TRBJ1-2; 8 bases fit TRBD1. Germline CDR1 reads ENHRY; CDR2 reads SYGVKD. The J segment lost 0 bases and the V segment lost 6 bases, leaving 3 bases of the junction unmatched. The CDR3 has 14 residues. The CDR3 spells CAIRSDRANYGYTF. The CDR3 bases are TGTGCCATCAGGTCGGACAGGGCTAACTATGGCTACACCTTC.

The V call is TRBV28, the J call TRBJ2-3, with a weak D call TRBD2 (6 bases). Germline-derived CDR1 and CDR2 are MDHEN and SYDVKM. The CDR3 is 13 amino acids. The V end lost 4 bases, the J end lost 4 bases, and 9 bases lay between the germline ends. CDR3 region: CASSWGGADTQYF. In DNA form, the CDR3 reads TGTGCCAGCAGTTGGGGCGGGGCAGATACGCAGTATTTT.

This clone appeared a single time. In DNA form, the CDR3 reads TGTGCCAGTAGACGGACAGGTGACAATGAAAAACTGTTTTTT. Protein: CASRRTGDNEKLFF. V and J are TRBV19 and TRBJ1-4, with 7 positions matching TRBD1. Germline values: CDR1 LNHDA, CDR2 SQIVND (reference sequence). The CDR3 spans 14 residues. Trimming removed 6 bases from V and 5 bases from J; junction bases left unmatched: 6. The variable domain in full, completed from reference TRBV19 and TRBJ1-4, reads DGGITQSPKYLFRKEGQNVTLSCEQNLNHDAMYWYRQDPGQGLRLIYYSQIVNDFQKGDIAEGYSVSREKKESFPLTVTSAQKNPTAFYLCASRRTGDNEKLFFGSGTQLSVL.